This TCR beta chain stems from a study of PD-1 blockade in classical Hodgkin lymphoma (dated by TCRdb to 2018 to 2021). The study in broad terms: Nivolumab dosing was 3 mg/kg intravenously every 2 weeks, continuing until either disease progression or unacceptable toxicity. The study used CyTOF and TCR beta sequencing to define a peripheral blood immune signature of response to PD-1 blockade in classical Hodgkin lymphoma.

The Qiagen DNeasy kit was used to extract genomic DNA from unsorted PBMCs and from the negatively selected CD4+ and CD8+ fractions. TCR beta CDR3 regions were subjected to amplification by immunoSEQ multiplex PCR with primers that anneal to V and J segments. A synthetic immune receptor repertoire was used to minimize amplification bias, and remaining bias was computationally removed after sequencing. The paper's processing steps were these. Custom Python scripts were used to quantify repertoire diversity as the Shannon entropy index. Unsorted, CD4+ and CD8+ repertoires were analyzed separately, except in combined analyses where CD4+ and CD8+ sequences were merged in silico. A clone was considered expanded if an increase in frequency of at least 2-fold after treatment relative to C1D1 was found, and a pseudocount of 0.5 was applied to clones undetected at baseline. Singleton clones were defined as clones with 0 or 1 copy at C1D1, and non-singleton clones were defined as clones with 2 or more copies. Clones expanded in unsorted samples were annotated as CD4+, CD8+ or unknown by matching protein sequences in sorted samples from the same patient. Wilcoxon tests on paired samples were used to test changes in diversity from C1D1 to C4D1. Sourced from immuneACCESS, this table was stored by TCRdb with only in-frame sequences that have V and J called. A share of the clones is absent; for the studies checked, an unresolved V gene accounts for under half, and the remainder has no known explanation. V, J and clone size reflect that table, while D and trimming were determined from the DNA. The sample profile shows about 20,000 clones; 76% of them were found once. The top ten clonotypes cover around 40% of the sample.

Beyond this particular receptor, the publication reports: Baseline diversity similar to that of newly diagnosed patients was observed in trial patients achieving complete response, whereas significantly lower diversity was observed in partial responders and progressors. Baseline TCR diversity was reported to be lower in newly diagnosed patients than in healthy donors and to be lower still in relapsed/refractory patients. The study covered only a single clinical trial cohort, and the causes of the repertoire differences, possibly disease activity or prior therapy, were still not defined. Lower diversity was seen in patients whose nivolumab began less than 1 year after ASCT, and these patients were left out of later analyses so that immune reconstitution would not confound the results. A significant rise by C4D1 was seen in CD4+ but not CD8+ TCR diversity (p=0.0027 vs p=0.16), with the rise being most apparent in complete responders (p=0.02).

About this clone: Its specific antigen is unknown. No much larger clonotype is one base removed from it; base qualities were not supplied.

The time point label for this specimen denotes: cycle 4 day 1 (C4D1), after about 6 weeks of nivolumab. Relapse after autologous stem cell transplantation had occurred in all trial patients, and cohorts A, B and C were distinguished by prior brentuximab vedotin exposure. A total of 50 to 70 patients with relapsed/refractory classical Hodgkin lymphoma made up the trial cohort, and each patient's best overall response was complete response, partial response or progressive disease. Single-agent nivolumab was administered to trial patients in the multi-cohort phase II CheckMate 205 trial. An independent review committee assessed best overall response by applying the 2007 International Working Group response criteria. PBMCs from the trial were collected at three points: immediately before nivolumab initiation (C1D1), and during therapy at cycle 2 day 1 and cycle 4 day 1. Peripheral blood was collected in 8 mL Vacutainer Cell Preparation Tubes, from which PBMCs were isolated by centrifugation and then cryopreserved.

The sample consisted of peripheral blood mononuclear cells (PBMCs), taken before the fourth cycle of nivolumab. The TCR comes from a human donor with classical Hodgkin lymphoma.

DNA sequence: TGTGCCAGTTCAGTGGGACTAGCGGGCGATACGCAGTATTTT. Its translation reads: CASSVGLAGDTQYF. The chain links TRBV19 with TRBJ2-3, with 12 bases in between that match TRBD2. CDR1 and CDR2, looked up from the germline V gene (reference sequence), are LNHDA and SQIVND. Taken from cysteine to phenylalanine, the CDR3 has 14 residues. The CDR3 DNA has 42 bases and is translated from base 1. V ends up 8 bases short and J 6 bases short, with an unmatched junction base count of 6.